This TCR beta chain was identified during a study of T cells in Graves' hyperthyroidism and ophthalmopathy. Whole-study results and caveats: Blood held most thyroid clonotypes expanded above 0.001 frequency.

Stable Graves' hyperthyroidism denoted no ophthalmopathy progression over 18 months. The germline CDR1 and CDR2 sequences are MNHEY and SVGEGT. The CDR3 consists of 15 residues. With V trimmed by 6 bases and J by 5 bases, 11 bases remained unmatched. This clonotype was observed many times. Antigen: not known. It was RNA transcripts that yielded the amplified TCR beta CDR3 regions. First-round RT-PCR of the TCR CDR3 relied on the HTBI primer set. TCRdb used MiXCR to reprocess the multiplex PCR reads, holding one entry per CDR3 protein. Found here are approximately 510,000 distinct CDR3 sequences, roughly 20% of them singletons; the top ten hold about 30%.

The receptor comes from a man aged 18 to 29 with Graves' hyperthyroidism. V and J are TRBV6-2 or TRBV6-3 and TRBJ1-2; 8 bases match TRBD1. Material for sequencing was blood. CDR3 DNA sequence: TGTGCCAGCAGCTACGGCGACAGGGGAAAGTATGGCTACACCTTC. Protein: CASSYGDRGKYGYTF.